Listed below are T cell receptor beta chains from one sample, sequenced in a study of T cell repertoires in cytomegalovirus infection. TCRdb used MiXCR to reprocess the reads, holding one entry per CDR3 protein. This table holds some 500,000 distinct CDR3 sequences, under 45% found once. These receptors lack a known antigen. The source material was cultured PBMCs, sampled from culture after CMV antigen stimulation. These receptors were taken from a human donor in good health (CMV status not recorded). Some clones in this sample may be carry-over from other donors' samples. Each CDR3 is given with its conserved first and last residue.

j_call: TRBJ1-1; v_call: TRBV7-2; cdr3_aa: CASSLGQSRPEAFF
j_call: TRBJ2-2; v_call: TRBV7-2; cdr3_aa: CASSLNHPQNTGELFF
j_call: TRBJ1-1; v_call: TRBV4-1; cdr3_aa: CASSQVSGLETFF
j_call: TRBJ2-1; v_call: TRBV19; cdr3_aa: CASSIVWTGSNEQFF
j_call: TRBJ1-2; v_call: TRBV5-5; cdr3_aa: CASSHDPRKQGPQKRGYTF
j_call: TRBJ2-5; v_call: TRBV2; cdr3_aa: CASSRRARYQETQYF
j_call: TRBJ2-1; v_call: TRBV11-2; cdr3_aa: CASSLANPGLAGNEQFF
j_call: TRBJ1-1; v_call: TRBV19; cdr3_aa: CAISRGDRKNTEAFF
j_call: TRBJ2-7; v_call: TRBV7-2; cdr3_aa: CASSLWSGSTYEQYF
j_call: TRBJ2-7; v_call: TRBV2; cdr3_aa: CASRNADEQYF
j_call: TRBJ2-5; v_call: TRBV12-3/TRBV12-4; cdr3_aa: CASSFDTSRGETQYF
j_call: TRBJ1-1; v_call: TRBV12-3/TRBV12-4; cdr3_aa: CASSTEANTEAFF
j_call: TRBJ2-7; v_call: TRBV7-6; cdr3_aa: CASSLYRDRDREQYF
j_call: TRBJ2-1; v_call: TRBV7-8; cdr3_aa: CASSLRRPTAYNEQFF
j_call: TRBJ2-6; v_call: TRBV12-3/TRBV12-4; cdr3_aa: CASSYISGANVLTF
j_call: TRBJ2-7; v_call: TRBV7-2; cdr3_aa: CASSLAGGGATYEQYF
j_call: TRBJ2-3; v_call: TRBV12-5; cdr3_aa: CASGLLEGGTQYF
j_call: TRBJ2-7; v_call: TRBV12-3/TRBV12-4; cdr3_aa: CASSLYGTAGRDEQYF
j_call: TRBJ2-7; v_call: TRBV12-3/TRBV12-4; cdr3_aa: CASSLGAWEQYF
j_call: TRBJ2-7; v_call: TRBV7-2; cdr3_aa: CASSSPGGGSSYEQYF
j_call: TRBJ2-7; v_call: TRBV7-9; cdr3_aa: CASSSLTLSYEQYF
j_call: TRBJ2-3; v_call: TRBV19; cdr3_aa: CASSIGPRDTQYF
j_call: TRBJ1-1; v_call: TRBV18; cdr3_aa: CASSPLGDSNTEAFF
j_call: TRBJ1-6; v_call: TRBV27; cdr3_aa: CASSPLDRDSPLHF
j_call: TRBJ1-1; v_call: TRBV18; cdr3_aa: CASSPEGSTEAFF
j_call: TRBJ2-5; v_call: TRBV5-1; cdr3_aa: CASSLGTDETQYF
j_call: TRBJ1-6; v_call: TRBV7-2; cdr3_aa: CASSYRDGPNSPLHF
j_call: TRBJ1-5; v_call: TRBV27; cdr3_aa: CASSFVGVSQPQHF
j_call: TRBJ2-3; v_call: TRBV27; cdr3_aa: CASSSLTYSTDTQYF
j_call: TRBJ2-7; v_call: TRBV6-1; cdr3_aa: CASSAQGAEQYF
j_call: TRBJ2-1; v_call: TRBV7-2; cdr3_aa: CASSLAAGGGEQFF
j_call: TRBJ1-2; v_call: TRBV25-1; cdr3_aa: CASSEVGYGYTF
j_call: TRBJ2-1; v_call: TRBV25-1; cdr3_aa: CASSGGDRGHNEQFF
j_call: TRBJ1-2; v_call: TRBV19; cdr3_aa: CASSPRTGGNYGYTF
j_call: TRBJ1-3; v_call: TRBV19; cdr3_aa: CASSYRILYENTIYF
j_call: TRBJ2-4; v_call: TRBV2; cdr3_aa: CASSAWPRGNIQYF
j_call: TRBJ2-3; v_call: TRBV6-8; cdr3_aa: CASSYYKTADTQYF
j_call: TRBJ1-2; v_call: TRBV7-9; cdr3_aa: CASTMDRHGYTF
j_call: TRBJ1-5; v_call: TRBV19; cdr3_aa: CASSIDGGVNQPQHF
j_call: TRBJ2-1; v_call: TRBV2; cdr3_aa: CASSGTSGGSSSYNEQFF
j_call: TRBJ1-5; v_call: TRBV19; cdr3_aa: CASSMIPGNQPQHF
j_call: TRBJ2-2; v_call: TRBV11-2; cdr3_aa: CASRTGGFTGELFF
j_call: TRBJ2-3; v_call: TRBV11-2; cdr3_aa: CASSTKTGLAGGADTQYF
j_call: TRBJ2-1; v_call: TRBV20-1; cdr3_aa: CSALIAGLPFGNEQFF
j_call: TRBJ2-7; v_call: TRBV3-1; cdr3_aa: CASSHLAGQTYEQYF
j_call: TRBJ2-1; v_call: TRBV9; cdr3_aa: CASSVVDGARGEQFF